Sequencing of this T cell receptor beta chain was carried out in a study of blood T cell repertoires in COVID-19. Generated by immunoSEQ multiplex PCR, the TCRdb table keeps only in-frame clones and is missing some. In the table there are just over 650,000 clones, more than 80% of which are singletons. The CDR3 is 17 residues long. The germline gives CDR1 KGHSH, CDR2 LQKENI. Deletions cut 2 bases from V and 0 bases from J, with 11 bases between. The sample consisted of peripheral blood. The source of this sequence is a young woman with acute or convalescent COVID-19. The chain is built from TRBV18 and TRBJ2-6; no definite D call. CDR3 protein: CASSPDRSGSGANVLTF. CDR3 sequence (DNA): TGTGCCAGCTCACCAGACCGGTCGGGCTCTGGGGCCAACGTCCTGACTTTC. The variable domain in full, with the rest retrieved from reference TRBV18 and TRBJ2-6, is NAGVMQNPRHLVRRRGQEARLRCSPMKGHSHVYWYRQLPEEGLKFMVYLQKENIIDESGMPKERFSAEFPKEGPSILRIQQVVRGDSAAYFCASSPDRSGSGANVLTFGAGSRLTVL.